In this sample, the clone carrying this T cell receptor (beta chain) turned up once. Germline CDR1 is SGHTA and CDR2 is FQGNSA. CDR3 length: 16 amino acids. Trimming cost V 0 bases and J 2 bases, with 12 bases left between them. This record comes from a study of blood T cell repertoires in COVID-19. Study overall: The cDNA or gDNA used as material had been derived from T cells, B-cell-depleted T cells, or PBMCs.

Profiled with immunoSEQ multiplex PCR; TCRdb holds only in-frame clones, not every one. Here the sample spans around 250,000 clones, around 90% being singletons. Sequenced input: PBMCs or T cells enriched from blood (not recorded which). The V gene is TRBV7-2, the J gene TRBJ2-3, with D tentatively TRBD2 (6 bases). The sequence derives from a human donor in a cohort exposed to, infected with or recovered from COVID-19 (not recorded which). The donor label of this sample is uncertain. In DNA form, the CDR3 reads TGTGCCAGCAGCTTAGCCCCGGGACTTTCCACAGATACGCAGTATTTT. It yields the protein CASSLAPGLSTDTQYF.